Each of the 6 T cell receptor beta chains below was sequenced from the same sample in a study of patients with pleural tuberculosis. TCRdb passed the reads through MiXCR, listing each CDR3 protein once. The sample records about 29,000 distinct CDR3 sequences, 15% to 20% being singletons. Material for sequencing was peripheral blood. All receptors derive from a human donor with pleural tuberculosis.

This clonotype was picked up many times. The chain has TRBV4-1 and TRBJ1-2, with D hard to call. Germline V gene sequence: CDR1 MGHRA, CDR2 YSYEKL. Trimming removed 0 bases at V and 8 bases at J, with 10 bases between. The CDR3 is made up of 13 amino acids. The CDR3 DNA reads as TGCGCCAGCAGCCAAGATATGGAGCTCGGCTACACCTTC. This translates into CASSQDMELGYTF.

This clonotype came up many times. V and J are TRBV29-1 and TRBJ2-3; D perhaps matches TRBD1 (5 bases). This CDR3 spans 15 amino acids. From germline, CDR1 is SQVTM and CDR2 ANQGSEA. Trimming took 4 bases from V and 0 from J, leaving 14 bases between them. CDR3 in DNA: TGCAGCGTTGGGACACACCTACGTAGCACAGATACGCAGTATTTT. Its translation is CSVGTHLRSTDTQYF.

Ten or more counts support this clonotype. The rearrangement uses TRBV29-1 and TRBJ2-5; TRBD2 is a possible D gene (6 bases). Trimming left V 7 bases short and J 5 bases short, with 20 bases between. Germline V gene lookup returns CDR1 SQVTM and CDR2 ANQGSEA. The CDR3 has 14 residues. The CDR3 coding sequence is TGCAGCGGCGCCGGGACTCCGAATCGGGAGACCCAGTACTTC. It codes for CSGAGTPNRETQYF.

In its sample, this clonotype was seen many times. Written as DNA, the CDR3 is TGTGCCAGCAGCTTACCGGGGGCCTGGTATGGCTACACCTTC. Protein sequence: CASSLPGAWYGYTF. This chain uses TRBV7-9 with TRBJ1-2, with a weak D call TRBD1 (6 bases). Germline V gene sequence: CDR1 SEHNR, CDR2 FQNEAQ (reference sequence). This CDR3 comprises 14 residues. V lost 2 bases, J lost 5 bases, and 12 bases lay in between.

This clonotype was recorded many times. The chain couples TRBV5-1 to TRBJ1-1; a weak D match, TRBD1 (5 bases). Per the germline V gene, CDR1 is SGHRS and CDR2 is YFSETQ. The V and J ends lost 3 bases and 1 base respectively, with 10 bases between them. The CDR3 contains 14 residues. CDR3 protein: CASSSGLSNTEAFF. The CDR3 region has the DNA TGCGCCAGCAGCTCGGGACTTTCGAACACTGAAGCTTTCTTT.

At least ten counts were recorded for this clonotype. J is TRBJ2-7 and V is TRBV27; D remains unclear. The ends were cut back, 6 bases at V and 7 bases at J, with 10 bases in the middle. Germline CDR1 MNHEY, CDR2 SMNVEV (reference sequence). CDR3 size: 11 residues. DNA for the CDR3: TGTGCCAGCAGCTACGCCGGGGAGCAGTACTTC. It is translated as CASSYAGEQYF.